These T cell receptor beta chains were read from a single sample in a study of T cells in Graves' hyperthyroidism and ophthalmopathy. TCRdb reprocessed the multiplex PCR reads with MiXCR, giving one entry per CDR3 protein. The table has hundreds of thousands of distinct CDR3 sequences, more than 12% seen once. The source material was blood. These receptors were obtained from a woman aged 45-60 years with Graves' ophthalmopathy. Both conserved end residues are part of each CDR3. The order of the fields is CDR3 length, J gene, V gene, clone size, D gene, CDR3 protein, CDR3 DNA. The D gene is left open where the match is weak. Clone sizes are given selectively: once, few, many, or a class where the clone is expanded.

cdr3_length: 16
j_call: TRBJ2-1
v_call: TRBV4-2
clone_size: -
d_call: TRBD1
cdr3_aa: CASSHADRATYNEQFF
cdr3_nt: TGTGCCAGCAGCCACGCAGACAGGGCAACCTACAATGAGCAGTTCTTC

cdr3_length: 17
j_call: TRBJ2-7
v_call: TRBV12-3/TRBV12-4
clone_size: many
d_call: TRBD1
cdr3_aa: CASSLGADRAWAYEQYF
cdr3_nt: TGTGCCAGCAGTTTGGGAGCGGACAGGGCCTGGGCCTACGAGCAGTACTTC

cdr3_length: 13
j_call: TRBJ2-7
v_call: TRBV15
clone_size: few
d_call: -
cdr3_aa: CATSRLAAYEQYF
cdr3_nt: TGTGCCACCAGCAGGTTAGCTGCCTACGAGCAGTACTTC

cdr3_length: 13
j_call: TRBJ1-2
v_call: TRBV18
clone_size: few
d_call: -
cdr3_aa: CASSPAGEDGYTF
cdr3_nt: TGTGCCAGCTCACCAGCTGGAGAGGATGGCTACACCTTC

cdr3_length: 20
j_call: TRBJ1-5
v_call: TRBV6-2/TRBV6-3
clone_size: -
d_call: TRBD1
cdr3_aa: CASSYIVFGQGRYSNQPQHF
cdr3_nt: TGTGCCAGCAGTTACATAGTGTTCGGACAGGGAAGATATAGCAATCAGCCCCAGCATTTT

cdr3_length: 13
j_call: TRBJ2-7
v_call: TRBV30
clone_size: many
d_call: -
cdr3_aa: CAWSAETSYEQYF
cdr3_nt: TGTGCCTGGAGCGCGGAAACCTCCTACGAGCAGTACTTC

cdr3_length: 15
j_call: TRBJ2-7
v_call: TRBV4-2
clone_size: few
d_call: TRBD1
cdr3_aa: CASSQAGQGICEQYF
cdr3_nt: TGTGCCAGCAGCCAAGCGGGACAGGGGATCTGCGAGCAGTACTTC

cdr3_length: 13
j_call: TRBJ1-2
v_call: TRBV13
clone_size: -
d_call: -
cdr3_aa: CASSPPGYYGYTF
cdr3_nt: TGTGCCAGCAGCCCCCCGGGCTACTATGGCTACACCTTC

cdr3_length: 11
j_call: TRBJ1-1
v_call: TRBV29-1
clone_size: many
d_call: -
cdr3_aa: CSGRAGTEAFF
cdr3_nt: TGCAGCGGCAGGGCGGGCACTGAAGCTTTCTTT

cdr3_length: 14
j_call: TRBJ2-2
v_call: TRBV7-2
clone_size: many
d_call: -
cdr3_aa: CASSLDHASGELFF
cdr3_nt: TGTGCCAGCAGCTTAGATCACGCTTCCGGGGAGCTGTTTTTT

cdr3_length: 16
j_call: TRBJ2-2
v_call: TRBV30
clone_size: many
d_call: -
cdr3_aa: CAWSVRWERDTGELFF
cdr3_nt: TGTGCCTGGAGTGTACGCTGGGAGCGCGACACCGGGGAGCTGTTTTTT

cdr3_length: 16
j_call: TRBJ2-7
v_call: TRBV13
clone_size: many
d_call: TRBD2
cdr3_aa: CASSLLAGAATYEQYF
cdr3_nt: TGTGCCAGCAGCTTACTAGCGGGAGCCGCAACCTACGAGCAGTACTTC

cdr3_length: 15
j_call: TRBJ1-1
v_call: TRBV11-1
clone_size: many
d_call: -
cdr3_aa: CASSPQATMNTEAFF
cdr3_nt: TGTGCCAGCAGCCCCCAGGCAACTATGAACACTGAAGCTTTCTTT

cdr3_length: 16
j_call: TRBJ2-4
v_call: TRBV2
clone_size: -
d_call: -
cdr3_aa: CASRDPGGGPGNIQYF
cdr3_nt: TGTGCCAGCAGGGACCCCGGTGGGGGACCAGGAAACATTCAGTACTTC

cdr3_length: 12
j_call: TRBJ1-1
v_call: TRBV20-1
clone_size: many
d_call: -
cdr3_aa: CSATRPGTEAFF
cdr3_nt: TGCAGTGCTACACGCCCGGGGACTGAAGCTTTCTTT

cdr3_length: 14
j_call: TRBJ2-5
v_call: TRBV29-1
clone_size: few
d_call: -
cdr3_aa: CSVVSGGNPGTQYF
cdr3_nt: TGCAGCGTTGTATCTGGCGGGAACCCGGGGACCCAGTACTTC

cdr3_length: 13
j_call: TRBJ2-7
v_call: TRBV29-1
clone_size: many
d_call: -
cdr3_aa: CSATGPGAYEQYF
cdr3_nt: TGCAGCGCCACCGGGCCTGGCGCCTACGAGCAGTACTTC

cdr3_length: 12
j_call: TRBJ1-5
v_call: TRBV28
clone_size: many
d_call: -
cdr3_aa: CASSDQYQPQHF
cdr3_nt: TGTGCCAGCAGTGACCAATATCAGCCCCAGCATTTT

cdr3_length: 14
j_call: TRBJ1-1
v_call: TRBV30
clone_size: many
d_call: -
cdr3_aa: CAWFRDIGTTEAFF
cdr3_nt: TGTGCCTGGTTTCGGGACATCGGGACCACTGAAGCTTTCTTT

cdr3_length: 15
j_call: TRBJ1-5
v_call: TRBV12-3/TRBV12-4
clone_size: many
d_call: -
cdr3_aa: CASSLRRPGNQPQHF
cdr3_nt: TGTGCCAGCAGTTTACGCAGGCCAGGGAATCAGCCCCAGCATTTT

cdr3_length: 18
j_call: TRBJ1-5
v_call: TRBV28
clone_size: many
d_call: -
cdr3_aa: CASSLGNGFREGNQPQHF
cdr3_nt: TGTGCCAGCAGTTTAGGGAACGGTTTCAGGGAGGGCAATCAGCCCCAGCATTTT

cdr3_length: 17
j_call: TRBJ2-1
v_call: TRBV4-3
clone_size: -
d_call: TRBD2
cdr3_aa: CASSQDYTAGDTYEQFF
cdr3_nt: TGCGCCAGCAGCCAAGATTACACAGCGGGAGATACCTATGAGCAGTTCTTC

cdr3_length: 15
j_call: TRBJ1-5
v_call: TRBV12-3/TRBV12-4
clone_size: many
d_call: -
cdr3_aa: CASSWITGVGQPQHF
cdr3_nt: TGTGCCAGCAGTTGGATTACAGGAGTTGGTCAGCCCCAGCATTTT

cdr3_length: 12
j_call: TRBJ1-1
v_call: TRBV29-1
clone_size: few
d_call: -
cdr3_aa: CSVGSLNTEAFF
cdr3_nt: TGCAGCGTTGGCAGCTTGAACACTGAAGCTTTCTTT

cdr3_length: 17
j_call: TRBJ2-2
v_call: TRBV18
clone_size: many
d_call: TRBD2
cdr3_aa: CASSPIRTSGDTGELFF
cdr3_nt: TGTGCCAGCTCACCGATTAGGACTAGCGGGGACACCGGGGAGCTGTTTTTT

cdr3_length: 15
j_call: TRBJ1-5
v_call: TRBV15
clone_size: many
d_call: TRBD1
cdr3_aa: CATSRGQLINQPQHF
cdr3_nt: TGTGCCACCAGCAGGGGACAGTTGATCAATCAGCCCCAGCATTTT

cdr3_length: 10
j_call: TRBJ2-3
v_call: TRBV2
clone_size: -
d_call: -
cdr3_aa: CASSGQAQYF
cdr3_nt: TGTGCCAGCAGTGGCCAGGCGCAGTATTTT

cdr3_length: 14
j_call: TRBJ2-7
v_call: TRBV18
clone_size: many
d_call: TRBD1
cdr3_aa: CASSPGTGAYEQYF
cdr3_nt: TGTGCCAGCAGCCCTGGGACAGGGGCCTACGAGCAGTACTTC

cdr3_length: 13
j_call: TRBJ1-1
v_call: TRBV6-1
clone_size: -
d_call: -
cdr3_aa: CATKTGLITEAFF
cdr3_nt: TGTGCCACAAAGACAGGCCTCATCACTGAAGCTTTCTTT

cdr3_length: 16
j_call: TRBJ2-5
v_call: TRBV7-2
clone_size: -
d_call: TRBD1
cdr3_aa: CASSLGRTGGRETQYF
cdr3_nt: TGTGCCAGCAGCTTGGGAAGGACAGGGGGCAGAGAGACCCAGTACTTC

cdr3_length: 13
j_call: TRBJ2-1
v_call: TRBV15
clone_size: many
d_call: -
cdr3_aa: CATSREKRNEQFF
cdr3_nt: TGTGCCACCAGCAGAGAAAAGCGCAATGAGCAGTTCTTC

cdr3_length: 11
j_call: TRBJ2-5
v_call: TRBV7-2
clone_size: -
d_call: -
cdr3_aa: CASSLRQAQYF
cdr3_nt: TGTGCCAGCAGCTTGAGGCAGGCCCAGTACTTC

cdr3_length: 13
j_call: TRBJ2-1
v_call: TRBV12-5
clone_size: few
d_call: -
cdr3_aa: CASGYTGSHEQFF
cdr3_nt: TGTGCTAGTGGGTACACAGGGTCCCATGAGCAGTTCTTC

cdr3_length: 18
j_call: TRBJ2-4
v_call: TRBV5-6
clone_size: -
d_call: TRBD2
cdr3_aa: CASSRTSGRSSAKNIQYF
cdr3_nt: TGTGCCAGCAGCCGGACTAGCGGGAGGAGTTCGGCCAAAAACATTCAGTACTTC

cdr3_length: 13
j_call: TRBJ2-7
v_call: TRBV5-1
clone_size: few
d_call: -
cdr3_aa: CASSATMDGGQYF
cdr3_nt: TGCGCCAGCAGCGCGACCATGGACGGAGGGCAGTACTTC

cdr3_length: 15
j_call: TRBJ2-3
v_call: TRBV7-9
clone_size: many
d_call: -
cdr3_aa: CASSSLGGRTDTQYF
cdr3_nt: TGTGCCAGCAGCTCCTTGGGCGGGCGCACAGATACGCAGTATTTT

cdr3_length: 17
j_call: TRBJ2-2
v_call: TRBV5-6
clone_size: -
d_call: TRBD2
cdr3_aa: CASSLGLAGFGTGELFF
cdr3_nt: TGTGCCAGCAGCCTCGGACTAGCGGGATTTGGCACCGGGGAGCTGTTTTTT

cdr3_length: 15
j_call: TRBJ2-1
v_call: TRBV7-2
clone_size: many
d_call: TRBD2
cdr3_aa: CASSSGTSLNNEQFF
cdr3_nt: TGTGCCAGCAGCTCCGGGACTAGCCTAAACAATGAGCAGTTCTTC

cdr3_length: 12
j_call: TRBJ2-1
v_call: TRBV9
clone_size: many
d_call: -
cdr3_aa: CASSVELGEQFF
cdr3_nt: TGTGCCAGCAGCGTGGAGCTCGGTGAGCAGTTCTTC

cdr3_length: 15
j_call: TRBJ1-5
v_call: TRBV7-2
clone_size: many
d_call: -
cdr3_aa: CASSLGWRGNQPQHF
cdr3_nt: TGTGCCAGCAGCTTAGGGTGGAGGGGCAATCAGCCCCAGCATTTT

cdr3_length: 14
j_call: TRBJ2-5
v_call: TRBV6-1
clone_size: -
d_call: TRBD1
cdr3_aa: CASSKRQGSETQYF
cdr3_nt: TGTGCCAGCAGTAAACGACAGGGATCGGAGACCCAGTACTTC

cdr3_length: 14
j_call: TRBJ1-5
v_call: TRBV28
clone_size: many
d_call: -
cdr3_aa: CASSFAGSNQPQHF
cdr3_nt: TGTGCCAGCAGTTTCGCGGGTAGCAATCAGCCCCAGCATTTT

cdr3_length: 15
j_call: TRBJ2-7
v_call: TRBV11-3
clone_size: many
d_call: -
cdr3_aa: CASSLEVQGGGEQYF
cdr3_nt: TGTGCCAGCAGCTTAGAAGTCCAGGGAGGTGGCGAGCAGTACTTC

cdr3_length: 15
j_call: TRBJ2-7
v_call: TRBV7-8
clone_size: many
d_call: TRBD2
cdr3_aa: CASSLWREKTYEQYF
cdr3_nt: TGTGCCAGCAGCTTGTGGCGGGAGAAGACCTACGAGCAGTACTTC

cdr3_length: 15
j_call: TRBJ2-2
v_call: TRBV28
clone_size: many
d_call: -
cdr3_aa: CASSYSGTNTGELFF
cdr3_nt: TGTGCCAGCAGTTATAGCGGAACGAACACCGGGGAGCTGTTTTTT